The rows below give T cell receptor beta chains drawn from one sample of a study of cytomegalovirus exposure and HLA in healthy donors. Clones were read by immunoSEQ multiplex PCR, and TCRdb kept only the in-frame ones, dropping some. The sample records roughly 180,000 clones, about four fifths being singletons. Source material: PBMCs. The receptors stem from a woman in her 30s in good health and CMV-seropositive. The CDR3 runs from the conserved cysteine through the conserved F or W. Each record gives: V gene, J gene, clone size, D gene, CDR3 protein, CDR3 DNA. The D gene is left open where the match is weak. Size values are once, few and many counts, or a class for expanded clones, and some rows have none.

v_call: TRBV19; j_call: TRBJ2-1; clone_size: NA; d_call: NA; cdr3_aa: CASSIRQYNEQFF; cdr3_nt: TGTGCCAGTAGTATTAGACAATACAATGAGCAGTTCTTC
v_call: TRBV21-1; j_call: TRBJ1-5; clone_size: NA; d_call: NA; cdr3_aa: CASSKAPGQGDQPQHF; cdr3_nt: TGTGCCAGCAGCAAAGCCCCGGGACAGGGAGATCAGCCCCAGCATTTT
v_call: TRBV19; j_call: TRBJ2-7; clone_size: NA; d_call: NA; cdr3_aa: CASRQGSSYEQYF; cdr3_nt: TGTGCCAGTAGACAGGGCAGCTCCTACGAGCAGTACTTC
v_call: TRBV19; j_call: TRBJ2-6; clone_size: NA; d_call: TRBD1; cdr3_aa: CASSDTSRGTGANVLTF; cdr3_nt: TGTGCCAGTAGCGACACGTCCAGGGGGACCGGGGCCAACGTCCTGACTTTC
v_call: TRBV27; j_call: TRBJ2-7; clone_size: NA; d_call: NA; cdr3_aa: CASSLSGPGRYEQYF; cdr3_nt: TGTGCCAGCAGTTTATCGGGGCCCGGTCGCTACGAGCAGTACTTC
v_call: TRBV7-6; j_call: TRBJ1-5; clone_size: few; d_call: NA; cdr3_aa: CASSLTPNQPQHF; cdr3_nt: TGTGCCAGCAGTCTTACACCCAATCAGCCCCAGCATTTT
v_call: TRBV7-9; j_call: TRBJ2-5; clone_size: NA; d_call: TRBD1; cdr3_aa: CASSSGQGEQETQYF; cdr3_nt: TGTGCCAGCAGCTCCGGACAGGGGGAACAAGAGACCCAGTACTTC
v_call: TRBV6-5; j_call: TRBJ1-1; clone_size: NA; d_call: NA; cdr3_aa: CASTYGVVNTEAFF; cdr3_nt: TGTGCCAGCACTTACGGAGTGGTGAACACTGAAGCTTTCTTT
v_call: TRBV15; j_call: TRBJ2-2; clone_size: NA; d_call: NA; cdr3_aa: CATSRATGYATGELFF; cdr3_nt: TGTGCCACCAGCAGAGCCACAGGGTATGCGACCGGGGAGCTGTTTTTT
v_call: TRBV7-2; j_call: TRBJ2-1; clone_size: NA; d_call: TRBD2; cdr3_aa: CASSLGGGGLNEQFF; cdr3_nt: TGTGCCAGCAGCTTAGGAGGCGGGGGGCTCAATGAGCAGTTCTTC
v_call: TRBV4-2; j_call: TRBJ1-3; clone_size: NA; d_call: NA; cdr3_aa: CASSPAGSGNTIYF; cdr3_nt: TGTGCCAGCAGCCCCGCAGGCTCTGGAAACACCATATATTTT
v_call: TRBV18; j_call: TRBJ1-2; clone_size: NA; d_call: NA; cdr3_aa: CASSSQTNYGYTF; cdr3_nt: TGTGCCAGCTCATCTCAGACAAACTATGGCTACACCTTC
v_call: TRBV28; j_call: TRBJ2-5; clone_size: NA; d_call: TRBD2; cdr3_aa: CASSTLAGGGETQYF; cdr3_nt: TGTGCCAGCAGTACCCTAGCGGGAGGGGGAGAGACCCAGTACTTC
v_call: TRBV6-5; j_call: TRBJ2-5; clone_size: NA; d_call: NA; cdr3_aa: CASSSRTLLGGETQYF; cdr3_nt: TGTGCCAGCAGTTCCCGGACCCTACTAGGAGGAGAGACCCAGTACTTC
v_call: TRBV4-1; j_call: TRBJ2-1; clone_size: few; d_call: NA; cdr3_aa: CASSQVDLLSYNEQFF; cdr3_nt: TGCGCCAGCAGCCAAGTTGACTTGCTTTCCTACAATGAGCAGTTCTTC
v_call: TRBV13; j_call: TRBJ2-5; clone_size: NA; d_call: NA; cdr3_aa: CASSVRLGVEETQYF; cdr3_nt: TGTGCCAGCAGCGTAAGGCTCGGGGTGGAAGAGACCCAGTACTTC
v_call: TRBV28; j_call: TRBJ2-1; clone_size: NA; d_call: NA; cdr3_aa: CASSQQGYEQFF; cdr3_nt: TGTGCCAGCAGTCAACAGGGTTATGAGCAGTTCTTC
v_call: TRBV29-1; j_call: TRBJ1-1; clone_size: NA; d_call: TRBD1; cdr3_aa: CSVRQGGTPEAFF; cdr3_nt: TGCAGCGTTAGACAGGGGGGTACCCCTGAAGCTTTCTTT
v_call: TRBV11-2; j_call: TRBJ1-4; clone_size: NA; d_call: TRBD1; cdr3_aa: CASSSRTGTNEKLFF; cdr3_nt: TGTGCCAGCAGCTCCAGGACAGGGACAAATGAAAAACTGTTTTTT
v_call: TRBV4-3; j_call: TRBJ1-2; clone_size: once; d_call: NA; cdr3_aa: CASSQSGPYYGYTF; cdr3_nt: TGCGCCAGCAGCCAAAGTGGGCCTTACTATGGCTACACCTTC
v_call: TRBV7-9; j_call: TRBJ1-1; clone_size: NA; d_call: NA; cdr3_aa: CASSPGTEAFF; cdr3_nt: TGTGCCAGCAGCCCCGGGACAGAAGCTTTCTTT
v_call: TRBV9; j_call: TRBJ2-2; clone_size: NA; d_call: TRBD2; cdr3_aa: CASSVALLAAAGELFF; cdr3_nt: TGTGCCAGCAGCGTTGCCCTCCTAGCGGCGGCCGGGGAGCTGTTTTTT
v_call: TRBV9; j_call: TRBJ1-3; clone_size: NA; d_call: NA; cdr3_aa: CASSVGQGPQGISGNTIYF; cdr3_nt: TGTGCCAGCAGCGTAGGCCAGGGGCCCCAGGGTATATCTGGAAACACCATATATTTT
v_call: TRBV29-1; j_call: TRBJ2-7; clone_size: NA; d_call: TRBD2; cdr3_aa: CSVEVRAGEAEQYF; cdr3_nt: TGCAGCGTTGAAGTTCGGGCGGGAGAAGCCGAGCAGTACTTC
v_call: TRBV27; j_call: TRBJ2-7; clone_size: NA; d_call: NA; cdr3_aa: CASSPLAYTYEQYF; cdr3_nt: TGTGCCAGCAGCCCTCTAGCGTACACCTACGAGCAGTACTTC
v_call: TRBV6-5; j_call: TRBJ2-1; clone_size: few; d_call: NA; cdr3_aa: CATNQGWDNEQFF; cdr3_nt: TGTGCCACCAACCAGGGTTGGGACAATGAGCAGTTCTTC
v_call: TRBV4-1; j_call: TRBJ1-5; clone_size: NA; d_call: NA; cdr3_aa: CASSQVRGQPQHF; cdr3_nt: TGCGCCAGCAGCCAGGTCAGAGGACAGCCCCAGCATTTT
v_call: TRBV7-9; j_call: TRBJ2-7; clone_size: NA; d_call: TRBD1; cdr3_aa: CSSSLIKGARIYEQYF; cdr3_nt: TGTTCCAGCAGCTTGATTAAGGGGGCGCGGATCTACGAGCAGTACTTC
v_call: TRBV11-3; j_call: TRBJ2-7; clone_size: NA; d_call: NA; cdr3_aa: CASSSSASSYEQYF; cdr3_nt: TGTGCCAGCAGCTCCTCCGCGAGCTCCTACGAGCAGTACTTC
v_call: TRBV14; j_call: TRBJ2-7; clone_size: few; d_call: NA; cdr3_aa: CASSQDSGKVGQYF; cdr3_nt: TGTGCCAGCAGCCAAGATTCGGGGAAGGTGGGGCAGTACTTC
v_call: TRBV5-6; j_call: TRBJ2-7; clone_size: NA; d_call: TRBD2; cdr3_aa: CASSLVSRLAEAYEQYF; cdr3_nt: TGTGCCAGCAGCTTGGTATCTCGACTAGCGGAAGCCTACGAGCAGTACTTC
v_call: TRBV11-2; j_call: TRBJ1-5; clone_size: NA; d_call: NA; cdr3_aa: CASSLEGGSNQPQHF; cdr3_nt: TGTGCCAGCAGCTTAGAAGGCGGCAGCAATCAGCCCCAGCATTTT
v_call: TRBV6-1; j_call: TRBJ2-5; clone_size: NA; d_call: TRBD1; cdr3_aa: CASSERSWGTGEETQYF; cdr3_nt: TGTGCCAGCAGTGAAAGATCGTGGGGGACAGGGGAAGAGACCCAGTACTTC
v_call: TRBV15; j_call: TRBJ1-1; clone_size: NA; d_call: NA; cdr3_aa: CATSRDRASNTEAFF; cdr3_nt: TGTGCCACCAGCAGAGATCGAGCCTCGAACACTGAAGCTTTCTTT
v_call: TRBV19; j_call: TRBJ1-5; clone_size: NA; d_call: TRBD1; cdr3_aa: CASIPQGARSSQPQHF; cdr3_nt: TGTGCCAGTATTCCTCAGGGGGCTCGATCGAGTCAGCCCCAGCATTTT
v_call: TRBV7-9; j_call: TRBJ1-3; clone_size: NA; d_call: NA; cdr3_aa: CASSPQGVAGNTIYF; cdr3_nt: TGTGCCAGCAGCCCACAGGGTGTCGCTGGAAACACCATATATTTT
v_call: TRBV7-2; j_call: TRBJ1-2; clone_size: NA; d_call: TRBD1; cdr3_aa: CASSSRTGIGYTF; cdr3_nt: TGTGCCAGCAGCTCCCGGACAGGAATCGGCTACACCTTC
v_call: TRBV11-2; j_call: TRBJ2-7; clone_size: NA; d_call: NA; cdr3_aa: CASSGRGKRGSEQYF; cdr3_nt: TGTGCCAGCAGTGGGAGGGGGAAAAGGGGATCCGAGCAGTACTTC
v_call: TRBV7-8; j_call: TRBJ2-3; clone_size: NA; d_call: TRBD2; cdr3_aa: CASSPFGSGGTDTQYF; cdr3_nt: TGTGCCAGCAGCCCCTTTGGTAGCGGGGGAACAGATACGCAGTATTTT
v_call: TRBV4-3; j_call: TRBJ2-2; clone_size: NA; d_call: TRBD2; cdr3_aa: CASSPRAAGSNTGELFF; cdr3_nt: TGCGCCAGCAGCCCCCGAGCAGCGGGGTCAAACACCGGGGAGCTGTTTTTT
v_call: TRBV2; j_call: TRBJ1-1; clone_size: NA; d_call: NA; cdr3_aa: CASSRERNTEAFF; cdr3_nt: TGTGCCAGCAGTCGGGAGCGGAACACTGAAGCTTTCTTT
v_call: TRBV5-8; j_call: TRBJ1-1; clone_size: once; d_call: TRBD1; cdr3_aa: CASEGTGSGAGAFF; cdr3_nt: TGTGCCAGCGAGGGGACAGGGAGTGGTGCAGGGGCTTTCTTT
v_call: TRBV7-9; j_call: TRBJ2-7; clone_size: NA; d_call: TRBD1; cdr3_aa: CASSLSTGVSYEQYF; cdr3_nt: TGTGCCAGCAGCTTATCGACAGGGGTTTCCTACGAGCAGTACTTC
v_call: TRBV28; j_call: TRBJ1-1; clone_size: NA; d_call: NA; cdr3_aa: CASKIPTEAFF; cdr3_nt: TGTGCCAGCAAAATCCCAACTGAAGCTTTCTTT
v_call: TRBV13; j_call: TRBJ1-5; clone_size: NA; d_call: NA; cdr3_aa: CASSYSQQGSNQPQHF; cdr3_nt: TGTGCCAGCAGCTACTCACAACAGGGTAGCAATCAGCCCCAGCATTTT
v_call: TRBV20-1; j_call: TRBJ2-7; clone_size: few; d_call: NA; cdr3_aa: CSVLRGVEQYF; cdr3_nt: TGCAGTGTTCTGCGCGGGGTCGAGCAGTACTTC
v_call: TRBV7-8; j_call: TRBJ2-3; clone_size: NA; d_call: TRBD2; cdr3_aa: CASSRMGLAASNTQYF; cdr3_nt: TGTGCCAGCAGCCGAATGGGACTAGCGGCTTCAAATACGCAGTATTTT
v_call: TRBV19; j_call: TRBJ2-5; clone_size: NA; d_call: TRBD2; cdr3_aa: CASSMAGGPKTQYF; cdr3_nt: TGTGCCAGTAGTATGGCGGGAGGGCCGAAGACCCAGTACTTC
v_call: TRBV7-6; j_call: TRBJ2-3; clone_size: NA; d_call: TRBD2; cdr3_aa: CASSPGKSGREPDTQYF; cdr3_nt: TGTGCCAGCAGTCCCGGAAAGAGCGGGAGAGAGCCAGATACGCAGTATTTT
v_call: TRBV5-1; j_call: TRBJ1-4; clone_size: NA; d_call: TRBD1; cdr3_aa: CASSLGTGVTNEKLFF; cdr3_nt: TGCGCCAGCAGCTTGGGGACAGGGGTCACTAATGAAAAACTGTTTTTT
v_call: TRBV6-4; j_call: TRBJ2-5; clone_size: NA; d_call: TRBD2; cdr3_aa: CANTSGNEETQYF; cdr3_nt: TGTGCCAACACTAGCGGGAATGAAGAGACCCAGTACTTC